The T cell receptor (beta chain) described here comes from a study of technical replicates of blood from a handful of donors. Libraries were prepared by immunoSEQ multiplex PCR; TCRdb keeps only in-frame clonotypes and omits some of them. The sample carries tens of thousands of clones, around 90% recorded once. This clone was seen only once. This sequence was found in a human donor in good health. The sample consisted of T cells isolated from PBMCs.

Written as DNA, the CDR3 is TGCGCCAGCAGCCAAGGGGCCCAGGACTACAATGAGCAGTTCTTC. Encoded protein: CASSQGAQDYNEQFF. The V and J genes are TRBV4-1 and TRBJ2-1; unclear D gene. Looked up from germline, CDR1 is MGHRA and CDR2 is YSYEKL. The CDR3 sequence is 15 residues long. The V end lost 1 base, the J end lost 3 bases, and 10 bases lay between the germline ends.